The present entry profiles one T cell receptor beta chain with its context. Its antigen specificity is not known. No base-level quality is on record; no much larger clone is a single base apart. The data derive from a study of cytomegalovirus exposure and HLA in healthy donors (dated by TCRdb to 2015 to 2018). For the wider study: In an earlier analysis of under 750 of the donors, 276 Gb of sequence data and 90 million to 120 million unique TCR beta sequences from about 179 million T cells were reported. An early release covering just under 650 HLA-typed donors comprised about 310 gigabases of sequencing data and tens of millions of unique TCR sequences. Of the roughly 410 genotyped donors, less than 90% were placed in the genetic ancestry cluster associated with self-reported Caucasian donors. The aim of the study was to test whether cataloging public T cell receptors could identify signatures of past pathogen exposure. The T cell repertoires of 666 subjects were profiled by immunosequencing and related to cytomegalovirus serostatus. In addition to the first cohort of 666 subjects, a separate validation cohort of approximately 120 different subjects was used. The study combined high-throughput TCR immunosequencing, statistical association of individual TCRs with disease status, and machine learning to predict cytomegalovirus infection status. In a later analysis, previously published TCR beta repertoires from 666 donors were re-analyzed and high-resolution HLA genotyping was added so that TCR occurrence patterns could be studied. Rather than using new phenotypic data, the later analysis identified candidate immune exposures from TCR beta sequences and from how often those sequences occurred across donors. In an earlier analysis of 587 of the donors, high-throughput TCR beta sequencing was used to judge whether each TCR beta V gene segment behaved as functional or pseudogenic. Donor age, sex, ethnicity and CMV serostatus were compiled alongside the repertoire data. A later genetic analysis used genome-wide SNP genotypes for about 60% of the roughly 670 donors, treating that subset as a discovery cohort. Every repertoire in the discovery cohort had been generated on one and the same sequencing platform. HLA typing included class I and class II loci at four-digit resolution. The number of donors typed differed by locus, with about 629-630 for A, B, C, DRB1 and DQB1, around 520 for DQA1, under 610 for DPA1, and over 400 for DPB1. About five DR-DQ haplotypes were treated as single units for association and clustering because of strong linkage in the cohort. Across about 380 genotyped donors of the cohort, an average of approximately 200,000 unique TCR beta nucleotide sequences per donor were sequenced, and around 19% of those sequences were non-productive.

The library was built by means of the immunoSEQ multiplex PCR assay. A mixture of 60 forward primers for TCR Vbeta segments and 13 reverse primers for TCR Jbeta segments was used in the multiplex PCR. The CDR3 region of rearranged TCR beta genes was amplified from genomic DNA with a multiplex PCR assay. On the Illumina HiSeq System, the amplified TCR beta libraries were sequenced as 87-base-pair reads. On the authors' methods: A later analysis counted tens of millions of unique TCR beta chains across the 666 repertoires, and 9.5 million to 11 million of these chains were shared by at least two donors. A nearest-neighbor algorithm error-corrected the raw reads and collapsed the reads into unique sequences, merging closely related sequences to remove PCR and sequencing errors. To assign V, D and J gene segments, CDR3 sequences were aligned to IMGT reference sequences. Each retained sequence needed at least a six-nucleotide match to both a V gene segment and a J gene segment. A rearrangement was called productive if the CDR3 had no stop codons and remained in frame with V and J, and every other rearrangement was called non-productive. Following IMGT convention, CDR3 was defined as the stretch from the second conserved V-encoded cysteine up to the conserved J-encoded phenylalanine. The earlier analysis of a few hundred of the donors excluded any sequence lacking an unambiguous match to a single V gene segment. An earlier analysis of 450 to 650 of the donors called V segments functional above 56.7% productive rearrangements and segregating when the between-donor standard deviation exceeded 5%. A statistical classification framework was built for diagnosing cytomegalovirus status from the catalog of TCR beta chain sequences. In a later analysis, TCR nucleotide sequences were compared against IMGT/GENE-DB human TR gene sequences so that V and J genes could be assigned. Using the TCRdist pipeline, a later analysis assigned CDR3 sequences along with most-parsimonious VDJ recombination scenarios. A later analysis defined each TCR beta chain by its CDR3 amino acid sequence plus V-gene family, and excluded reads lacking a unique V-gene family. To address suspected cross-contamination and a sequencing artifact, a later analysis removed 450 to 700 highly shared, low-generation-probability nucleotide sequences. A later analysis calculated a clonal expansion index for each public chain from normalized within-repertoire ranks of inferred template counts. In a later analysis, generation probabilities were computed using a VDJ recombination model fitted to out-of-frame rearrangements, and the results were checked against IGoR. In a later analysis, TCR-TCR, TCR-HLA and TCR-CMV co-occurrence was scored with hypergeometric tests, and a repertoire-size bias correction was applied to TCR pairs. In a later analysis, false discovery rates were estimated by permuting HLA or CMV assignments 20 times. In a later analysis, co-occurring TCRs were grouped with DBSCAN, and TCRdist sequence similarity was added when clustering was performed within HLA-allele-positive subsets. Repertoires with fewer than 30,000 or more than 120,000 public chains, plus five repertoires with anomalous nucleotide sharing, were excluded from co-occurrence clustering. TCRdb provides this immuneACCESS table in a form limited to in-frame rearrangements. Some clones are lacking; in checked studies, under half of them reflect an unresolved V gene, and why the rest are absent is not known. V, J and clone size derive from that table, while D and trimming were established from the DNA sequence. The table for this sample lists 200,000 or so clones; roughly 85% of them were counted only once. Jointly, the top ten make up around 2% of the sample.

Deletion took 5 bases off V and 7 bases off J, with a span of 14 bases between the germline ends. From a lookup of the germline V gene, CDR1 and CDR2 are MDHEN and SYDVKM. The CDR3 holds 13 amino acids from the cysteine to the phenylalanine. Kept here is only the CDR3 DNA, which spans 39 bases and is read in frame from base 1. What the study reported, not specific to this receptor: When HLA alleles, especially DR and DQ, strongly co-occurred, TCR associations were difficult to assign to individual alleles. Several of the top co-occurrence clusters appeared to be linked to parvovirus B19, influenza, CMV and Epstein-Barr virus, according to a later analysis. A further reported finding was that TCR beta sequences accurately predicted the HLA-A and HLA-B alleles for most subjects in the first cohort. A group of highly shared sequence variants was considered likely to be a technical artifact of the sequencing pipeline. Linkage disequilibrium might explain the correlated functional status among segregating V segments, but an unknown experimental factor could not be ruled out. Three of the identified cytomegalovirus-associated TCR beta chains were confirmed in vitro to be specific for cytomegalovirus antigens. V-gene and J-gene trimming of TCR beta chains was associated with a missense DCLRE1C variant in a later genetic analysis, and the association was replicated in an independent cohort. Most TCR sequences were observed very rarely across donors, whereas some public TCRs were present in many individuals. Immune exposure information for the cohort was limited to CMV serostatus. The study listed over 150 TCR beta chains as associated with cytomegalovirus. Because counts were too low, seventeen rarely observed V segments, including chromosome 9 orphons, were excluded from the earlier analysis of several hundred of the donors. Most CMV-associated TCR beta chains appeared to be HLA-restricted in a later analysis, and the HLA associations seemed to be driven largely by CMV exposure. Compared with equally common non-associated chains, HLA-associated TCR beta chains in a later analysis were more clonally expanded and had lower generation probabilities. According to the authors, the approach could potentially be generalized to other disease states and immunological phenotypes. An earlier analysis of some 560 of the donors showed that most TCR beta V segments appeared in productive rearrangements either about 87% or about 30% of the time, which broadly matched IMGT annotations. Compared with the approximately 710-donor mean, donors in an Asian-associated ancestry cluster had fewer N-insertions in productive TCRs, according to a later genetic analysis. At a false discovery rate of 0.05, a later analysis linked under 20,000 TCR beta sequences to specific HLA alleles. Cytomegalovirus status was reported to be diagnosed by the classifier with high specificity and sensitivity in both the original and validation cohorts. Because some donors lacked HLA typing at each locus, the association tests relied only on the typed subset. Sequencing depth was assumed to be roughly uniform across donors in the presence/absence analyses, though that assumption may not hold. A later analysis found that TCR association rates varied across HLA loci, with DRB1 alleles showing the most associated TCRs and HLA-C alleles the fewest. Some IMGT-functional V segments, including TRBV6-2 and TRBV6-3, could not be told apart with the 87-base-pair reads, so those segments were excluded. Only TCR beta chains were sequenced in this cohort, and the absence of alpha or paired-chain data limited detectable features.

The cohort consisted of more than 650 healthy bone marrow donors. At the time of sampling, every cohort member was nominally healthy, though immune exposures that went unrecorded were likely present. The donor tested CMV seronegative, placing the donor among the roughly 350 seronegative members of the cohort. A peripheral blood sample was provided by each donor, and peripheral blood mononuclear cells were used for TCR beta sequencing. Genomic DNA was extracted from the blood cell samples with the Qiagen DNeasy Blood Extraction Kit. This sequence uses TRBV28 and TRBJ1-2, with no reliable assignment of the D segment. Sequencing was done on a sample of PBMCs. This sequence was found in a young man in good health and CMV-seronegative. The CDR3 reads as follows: CASSATSEGGYTF. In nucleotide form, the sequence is TGTGCCAGCAGTGCCACATCGGAGGGTGGCTACACCTTC.